This passage covers 21 T cell receptor beta chains from one sample sequenced in a study of cytomegalovirus exposure and HLA in healthy donors. Primers: 60 Vbeta forward and 13 Jbeta reverse. The protocol was immunoSEQ multiplex PCR, while the TCRdb copy is restricted to in-frame clones and leaves out a portion. The table includes some 170,000 clones, roughly four fifths detected once. Specimen: PBMCs. The receptors here all came from a woman under 30 in good health and CMV-seropositive.

CDR3 loop: CASKTSGGNEQFF. CDR3 DNA: TGCGCCAGCAAAACTAGCGGGGGAAATGAGCAGTTCTTC. V gene TRBV10-1 combines with J gene TRBJ2-1; TRBD2 matches at 11 bases. Looked up from germline, CDR1 is WNHNN and CDR2 is SYGVQD (reference sequence). After removal of 7 bases from V and 7 bases from J, the junction contained 3 bases not matched to a gene. CDR3 size: 13 residues.

The chain combines TRBV5-6 with TRBJ1-2; D uncertain. With 2 bases removed from V and 2 bases from J, the gap between germline ends came to 16 bases. The CDR3 is made up of 16 amino acids. The germline gives CDR1 SGHDT, CDR2 YYEEEE. CDR3 bases: TGTGCCAGCAGCTTATCTCCAGCGTATCTGAACTATGGCTACACCTTC. This gives the protein CASSLSPAYLNYGYTF.

The V and J genes are TRBV5-8 and TRBJ2-5; D may be TRBD2 (7 bases). This CDR3 is built from 17 residues. Trimming removed 3 bases at V and 1 base at J, with 19 bases between. Germline CDR1 reads SGHTS; CDR2 reads YDEGEE. CDR3 amino acids: CASSSDWGGGAQETQYF. Here the CDR3 DNA reads TGTGCCAGCAGCTCCGACTGGGGGGGCGGGGCCCAAGAGACCCAGTACTTC.

The rearrangement links TRBV29-1 to TRBJ2-7, with TRBD2 as a possible D gene (5 bases). This CDR3 contains 13 residues. The V end lost 6 bases, the J end lost 5 bases, and 17 bases lay between the germline ends. Germline V lookup: CDR1 SQVTM, CDR2 ANQGSEA. CDR3 sequence: CSVTNLDWDEQYF. CDR3 nucleotide sequence: TGCAGCGTCACAAACTTGGACTGGGACGAGCAGTACTTC.

CDR3 residues: CASRRLTSTPYTEAFF. CDR3 coding DNA: TGTGCCAGCAGACGACTTACCAGTACTCCCTACACTGAAGCTTTCTTT. V and J are TRBV7-9 and TRBJ1-1; D uncertain. CDR1 is SEHNR, CDR2 FQNEAQ, per germline (reference sequence). V lost 6 bases and J 3 bases, leaving 20 bases between the germline ends. This CDR3 is built from 16 residues.

V gene TRBV4-1 combines with J gene TRBJ2-1, with 10 bases that match TRBD2. Germline V lookup: CDR1 MGHRA, CDR2 YSYEKL. The V segment lost 0 bases and the J segment 9 bases; nucleotides outside the gene matches: 11. The CDR3 spans 17 residues. DNA for the CDR3: TGCGCCAGCAGCCAAGAGAGAAGGGTAGCGGGGGGTGCTGAGCAGTTCTTC. This translates into CASSQERRVAGGAEQFF.

In its sample, this clone was seen once. The chain has TRBV13 and TRBJ2-5; the match to TRBD2 covers 7 bases. CDR3 length equals 17 residues. Trimming at V came to 5 bases and at J to 2 bases, leaving 14 bases not matched to a gene. Germline assignment: CDR1 PRHDT and CDR2 FYEKMQ (reference sequence). The CDR3 sequence is CASSPYWGGGQQETQYF. The CDR3 coding sequence is TGTGCCAGCAGCCCCTACTGGGGCGGGGGTCAACAAGAGACCCAGTACTTC.

The chain joins TRBV5-1 to TRBJ2-2; unclear D gene. The CDR3 consists of 14 residues. Germline V gene lookup returns CDR1 SGHRS and CDR2 YFSETQ. The V and J ends lost 6 bases and 0 bases respectively, with 9 bases between them. CDR3 region: CASIGSANTGELFF. The CDR3 coding sequence is TGCGCCAGCATTGGTTCGGCGAACACCGGGGAGCTGTTTTTT.

The V call is TRBV7-2, the J call TRBJ2-7; tentative D call: TRBD1 (6 bases). The CDR3 length is 16 residues. Germline assignment: CDR1 SGHTA and CDR2 FQGNSA. The V and J ends lost 3 bases and 2 bases respectively, with 17 bases between them. The CDR3 sequence: CASSFLFQGKAYEQYF. Written as DNA, the CDR3 is TGTGCCAGCAGCTTTCTCTTCCAGGGGAAAGCCTACGAGCAGTACTTC.

The V gene is TRBV5-1, the J gene TRBJ2-3, with D perhaps matching TRBD1 (6 bases). Germline V gene data show CDR1 as SGHRS and CDR2 as YFSETQ. This CDR3 has 14 amino acids. With 4 bases removed from V and 0 bases from J, the gap between germline ends came to 9 bases. This CDR3 reads CASSQGPSTDTQYF. CDR3 nucleotide sequence: TGCGCCAGCAGCCAGGGGCCTAGCACAGATACGCAGTATTTT.

The rearrangement links TRBV14 to TRBJ2-7; 13 bases align to TRBD2. The CDR3 is made up of 20 amino acids. The V gene end was trimmed by 4 bases and the J gene end by 2 bases; junction bases not matched to a gene: 17. From germline, CDR1 is SGHDN and CDR2 FVKESK. CDR3 region: CASSRRTGRTSGGATYEQYF. The DNA for the CDR3 is TGTGCCAGCAGCCGACGGACAGGAAGAACTAGCGGGGGGGCCACCTACGAGCAGTACTTC. The full variable domain, rest sourced from reference TRBV14 and TRBJ2-7, is EAGVTQFPSHSVIEKGQTVTLRCDPISGHDNLYWYRRVMGKEIKFLLHFVKESKQDESGMPNNRFLAERTGGTYSTLKVQPAELEDSGVYFCASSRRTGRTSGGATYEQYFGPGTRLTVT.

This clone was seen just once. This chain joins TRBV6-4 and TRBJ2-7, with TRBD2 matching over 8 bases. V lost 6 bases and J lost 2; bases outside the gene matches: 6. The CDR3 has 14 amino acids. CDR1 MRHNA and CDR2 SNTAGT come from the germline V gene. Written as DNA, the CDR3 is TGTGCCAGCAGGGGAACTAGCGGAGCCTACGAGCAGTACTTC. It specifies CASRGTSGAYEQYF.

The V and J genes are TRBV6-5 and TRBJ2-7, with D possibly TRBD1 on 6 matching bases. With 4 bases removed from V and 11 bases from J, the gap between germline ends came to 12 bases. Germline values: CDR1 MNHEY, CDR2 SVGAGI. The CDR3 sequence is 11 residues long. The CDR3 nucleotides read TGTGCCAGCAGTTCGGGGACAAGGGAGTACTTC. It is translated as CASSSGTREYF.

This clone was observed once. A junction end diverges from the germline sequence, so it may reflect a read error. The V call is TRBV6-5, the J call TRBJ2-4, with a tentative D call TRBD2 (6 bases). The CDR3 covers 15 residues. Germline assignment: CDR1 MNHEY and CDR2 SVGAGI. Written as DNA, the CDR3 is TGTGCCAGCAGTTACGAAGTTCGCGGGGAAAACAGTCAGTACTTC. Translation gives CASSYEVRGENSQYF.

This chain uses TRBV15 with TRBJ2-5; D ambiguous. The germline CDR1 and CDR2 sequences are LNHNV and YYDKDF (reference sequence). V lost 0 bases, J lost 2 bases, and 4 bases lay in between. The CDR3 is 13 residues long. The CDR3 DNA sequence: TGTGCCACCAGCAGAGATCTTCAAGAGACCCAGTACTTC. Its protein product is CATSRDLQETQYF.

The V call is TRBV6-6, the J call TRBJ2-3; 8 bases fit TRBD2. V dropped 10 bases and J dropped 2; count of bases not matched to a gene: 5. CDR3 length: 13 amino acids. Germline V gives CDR1 MNHNY, CDR2 SVGAGI (reference sequence). The CDR3 DNA sequence: TGTGCCACCCGGGAGGGCTCCACAGATACGCAGTATTTT. This translates into CATREGSTDTQYF.

There are a few counts of this clone. The chain carries TRBV5-4 and TRBJ1-2, with 7 nucleotides matching TRBD1. CDR1 is SGHNT, CDR2 YYREEE, per germline (reference sequence). CDR3 length: 14 amino acids. The trim removed 4 bases at V and 0 bases at J, leaving 3 bases unmatched. CDR3 region: CASSPGQSNYGYTF. The CDR3 coding sequence is TGTGCCAGCAGCCCGGGACAGTCTAACTATGGCTACACCTTC.

On this clone itself: The same CDR3 can be traced to other DNA sequences in this sample. The chain employs TRBV7-9 and TRBJ1-6; D is ambiguous. The length of the CDR3 is 13 residues. CDR1 and CDR2 from the germline V gene are SEHNR and FQNEAQ (reference sequence). The germline V and J ends were trimmed by 1 base and 10 bases, with 8 bases remaining between them. The CDR3 protein is CASSLEGGSPLHF. CDR3 coding DNA: TGTGCCAGCAGCTTAGAGGGAGGCTCACCCCTCCACTTT.

This clone was counted once. The rearrangement joins TRBV15 to TRBJ1-5; 9 nucleotides match TRBD1. V was clipped by 1 base and J by 3 bases; unmatched bases: 13. The CDR3 contains 19 residues. The germline CDR1 and CDR2 sequences are LNHNV and YYDKDF (reference sequence). The CDR3: CATSRGPRQGVRNNQPQHF. The CDR3 DNA follows: TGTGCCACCAGCAGAGGTCCCCGACAGGGGGTAAGAAACAATCAGCCCCAGCATTTT.

The chain couples TRBV4-3 to TRBJ1-2; no definite D call. V shed 0 bases and J shed 8 bases, with 13 bases lying between them. The CDR3 sequence is 14 residues long. Germline CDR1 and CDR2: LGHNA and YSLEER. The CDR3 DNA sequence: TGCGCCAGCAGCCAAGAACCGGGTCGAGGGGGCTACACCTTC. It yields the protein CASSQEPGRGGYTF.

Concerning this clone: The sample has other DNA sequences that encode this CDR3 too. The chain couples TRBV25-1 to TRBJ2-4, with 7 bases identical to TRBD2. Germline V lookup: CDR1 MGHDK, CDR2 SYGVNS. The ends lost 10 bases at V and 1 base at J; junction bases unmatched: 16. CDR3 length: 17 residues. Written as DNA, the CDR3 is TGTGCCACCCCAAGCGGGGTCAGCTCGTTGGCCAAAAACATTCAGTACTTC. Its protein product is CATPSGVSSLAKNIQYF.